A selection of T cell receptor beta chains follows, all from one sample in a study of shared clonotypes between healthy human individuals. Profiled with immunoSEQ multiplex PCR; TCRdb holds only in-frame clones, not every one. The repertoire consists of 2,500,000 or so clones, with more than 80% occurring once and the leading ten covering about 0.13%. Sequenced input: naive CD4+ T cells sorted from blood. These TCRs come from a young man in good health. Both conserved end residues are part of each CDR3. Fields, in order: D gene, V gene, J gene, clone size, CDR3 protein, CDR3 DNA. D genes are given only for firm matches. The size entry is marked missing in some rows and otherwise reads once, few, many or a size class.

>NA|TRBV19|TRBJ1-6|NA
CASSTIRDSPLHF
TGTGCCAGTAGTACTATTCGGGATTCACCCCTCCACTTT
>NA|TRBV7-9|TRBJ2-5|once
CASSPGGGAAETQYF
TGTGCCAGCAGCCCGGGTGGGGGGGCAGCAGAGACCCAGTACTTC
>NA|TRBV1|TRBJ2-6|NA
CTSSQVRCSGRDSGANVLTF
TGCACCAGCAGCCAAGTCCGCTGCAGCGGGAGAGATTCTGGGGCCAACGTCCTGACTTTC
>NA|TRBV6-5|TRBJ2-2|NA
CASSPHSNTGELFF
TGTGCCAGCAGCCCCCATTCTAACACCGGGGAGCTGTTTTTT
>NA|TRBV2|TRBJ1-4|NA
CASSEQAGGNEKLFF
TGTGCCAGCAGTGAACAGGCTGGAGGGAATGAAAAACTGTTTTTT
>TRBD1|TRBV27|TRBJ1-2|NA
CASSTIRGLVYGYTF
TGTGCCAGCAGTACCATCAGGGGGCTGGTCTATGGCTACACCTTC
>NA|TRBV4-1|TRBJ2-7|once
CASSPPGLRGHEQYF
TGCGCCAGCAGCCCACCGGGACTAAGGGGGCACGAGCAGTACTTC
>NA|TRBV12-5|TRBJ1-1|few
CASGLWGNTEAFF
TGTGCTAGTGGTTTGTGGGGGAACACTGAAGCTTTCTTT
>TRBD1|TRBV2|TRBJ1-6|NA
CASSEFGTDNSPLHF
TGTGCCAGCAGTGAATTCGGGACAGATAATTCACCCCTCCACTTT
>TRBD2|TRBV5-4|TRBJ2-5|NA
CASSLGREGQETQYF
TGTGCCAGCAGCTTGGGTCGGGAGGGCCAAGAGACCCAGTACTTC
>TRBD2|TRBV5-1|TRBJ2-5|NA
CASSLELAGAGEQYF
TGCGCCAGCAGCTTGGAACTAGCGGGAGCTGGGGAGCAGTACTTC
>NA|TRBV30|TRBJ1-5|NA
CARGPSQGSQPQHF
TGTGCCAGAGGACCGAGTCAGGGGAGCCAGCCCCAGCATTTT
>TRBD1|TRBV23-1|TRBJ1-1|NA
CASSQSLDRDTEAFF
TGCGCCAGCAGTCAATCCCTCGACAGGGACACTGAAGCTTTCTTT
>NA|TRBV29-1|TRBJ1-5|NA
CSPSLGRGQPQHF
TGCAGCCCCTCACTCGGGCGGGGCCAGCCCCAGCATTTT
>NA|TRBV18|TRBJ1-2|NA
CASSPVSLGGYTF
TGTGCCAGCTCACCAGTATCTTTGGGAGGCTACACCTTC
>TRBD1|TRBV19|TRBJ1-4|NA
CASSKTGGPFEELFF
TGTGCCAGTAGTAAGACAGGGGGACCCTTTGAGGAACTGTTTTTT
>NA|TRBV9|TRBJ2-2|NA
CASSLYQNTGELFF
TGTGCCAGCAGCCTCTACCAAAACACCGGGGAGCTGTTTTTT